These 24 T cell receptor beta chains share one sample of origin, sequenced in a study of blood T cell repertoires in COVID-19. Sequencing used immunoSEQ multiplex PCR; TCRdb keeps in-frame clones, though not all of them. The sample includes just under 150,000 clones, roughly 84% seen only once; the top ten take approximately 5%. The sample comprised peripheral blood. The source of these receptors is a human donor in a cohort sampled during active COVID-19.

The chain combines TRBV7-9 with TRBJ2-7; 7 nucleotides agree with TRBD1. The CDR3 sequence is 12 residues long. CDR1 is SEHNR and CDR2 is FQNEAQ in the germline V gene (reference sequence). Germline trimming cut 2 bases from V and 7 bases from J; bases unmatched to any gene: 2. DNA for the CDR3: TGTGCCAGCAGCTTAACAGGGGTGGAGCAGTACGTC. Amino acids: CASSLTGVEQYV.

The chain employs TRBV5-8 and TRBJ2-5; D gene ambiguous. Trimming shortened V by 1 base and J by 0 bases, and 13 bases separated the two germline ends. CDR3 length equals 16 residues. Germline CDR1 SGHTS, CDR2 YDEGEE. The CDR3 nucleotides are TGTGCCAGCAGCTTGTTTACCAGAACCGACCAAGAGACCCAGTACTTC. This encodes CASSLFTRTDQETQYF. The complete variable domain, with remaining parts taken from reference TRBV5-8 and TRBJ2-5, reads EAGVTQSPTHLIKTRGQQATLRCSPISGHTSVYWYQQALGLGLQFLLWYDEGEERNRGNFPPRFSGRQFPNYSSELNVNALELEDSALYLCASSLFTRTDQETQYFGPGTRLLVL.

CDR3 coding DNA: TGTGCCAGTGGGAGGGGGTACACTGAAGCTTTCTTT. Residues: CASGRGYTEAFF. The chain is built from TRBV19 and TRBJ1-1, with D possibly matching TRBD1 (6 bases). V gave up 8 bases and J gave up 3 bases, with 10 bases separating them. This CDR3 is 12 amino acids long. The germline gives CDR1 LNHDA, CDR2 SQIVND (reference sequence).

The genes are TRBV19 and TRBJ1-5; D may be TRBD1 (5 bases). Germline V gene lookup returns CDR1 LNHDA and CDR2 SQIVND (reference sequence). Trimming removed 4 bases at V and 0 bases at J, with 10 bases between. CDR3 length: 15 residues. The CDR3 here is CASSTPGYSNQPQHF. The CDR3 nucleotides are TGTGCCAGTAGTACCCCAGGGTATAGCAATCAGCCCCAGCATTTT.

This chain links TRBV3-1 (or the pseudogene TRBV3-2) with TRBJ2-1; the match to TRBD2 covers 10 bases. The CDR3 consists of 15 residues. The V and J ends lost 0 bases and 9 bases, in that order; junction bases with no gene match: 5. The germline V gene has CDR1 LGHDT and CDR2 YNNKEL (reference sequence). The CDR3 here is CASSQEAGGRGEQFF. In nucleotides, the CDR3 is TGTGCCAGCAGCCAAGAAGCGGGAGGGCGCGGTGAGCAGTTCTTC.

This rearrangement joins TRBV9 to TRBJ2-1, with D perhaps TRBD2 (6 bases). V lost 0 bases and J lost 8, with 18 bases in between. The germline gives CDR1 SGDLS, CDR2 YYNGEE. The CDR3 contains 16 residues. CDR3 protein: CASSVGALAGSDEQFF. The CDR3, as DNA: TGTGCCAGCAGCGTAGGGGCCCTCGCGGGGAGCGATGAGCAGTTCTTC.

This clone was observed a single time. CDR3 DNA sequence: TGTGCCAGCAGCTTATCGTCCGACAGGGGAATCGGGGAGCTGTTTTTT. Protein sequence: CASSLSSDRGIGELFF. V and J are TRBV7-2 and TRBJ2-2, with 8 bases aligning to TRBD1. CDR3 size: 16 residues. Germline values: CDR1 SGHTA, CDR2 FQGNSA. The J segment lost 7 bases and the V segment lost 2 bases, leaving 9 bases of the junction unmatched.

J is TRBJ2-3 and V is TRBV29-1; TRBD2 agrees at 8 bases. With 6 bases clipped from V and 1 base from J, the junction kept 0 bases outside the gene matches. CDR1 SQVTM and CDR2 ANQGSEA come from the germline V gene. The CDR3 loop spans 12 amino acids. Here the CDR3 reads CSVTSGTDTQYF. The CDR3 nucleotides are TGCAGCGTGACTAGCGGCACAGATACGCAGTATTTT.

The chain links TRBV3-1 (or the pseudogene TRBV3-2) to TRBJ2-2; possibly TRBD2 for D (6 bases). Germline assignment: CDR1 LGHDT and CDR2 YNNKEL (reference sequence). The V end lost 4 bases, the J end lost 1 base, and 16 bases lay between the germline ends. The CDR3 covers 17 residues. The CDR3 nucleotides read TGTGCCAGCAGCCTTCCTCTGGGAGCGGGGAACACCGGGGAGCTGTTTTTT. Its protein product is CASSLPLGAGNTGELFF.

The chain recombines TRBV29-1 with TRBJ2-3; 10 bases agree with TRBD1. The V gene's germline CDR1 is SQVTM and CDR2 ANQGSEA. With 5 bases clipped from V and 4 bases from J, the junction kept 6 bases outside the gene matches. This CDR3 spans 14 amino acids. CDR3 in DNA: TGCAGCGTTAGGGAGACAGGGGGCGCAGATACGCAGTATTTT. Protein sequence: CSVRETGGADTQYF.

The chain employs TRBV11-3 and TRBJ2-3, with 10 bases matching TRBD2. This CDR3 has 15 residues. Germline CDR1 reads SGHNT; CDR2 reads YENEEA. With 3 bases clipped from V and 1 base from J, the junction kept 1 base outside the gene matches. DNA of the CDR3: TGTGCCAGCAGCTTCGGGACTAGCGGCACAGATACGCAGTATTTT. It translates to CASSFGTSGTDTQYF.

The J gene is TRBJ2-7, the V gene TRBV7-3; perhaps TRBD1 as D (5 bases). CDR1 and CDR2 from the germline V gene are SGHTA and FQGTGA. This CDR3 is built from 14 residues. Trimming pared 0 bases from V and 3 bases from J, leaving 9 bases between. As DNA, the CDR3 is TGTGCCAGCAGCTTAACGCAAGGGGACTACGAGCAGTACGTC. As protein: CASSLTQGDYEQYV.

Many counts were recorded for this clone. This sequence joins TRBV9 and TRBJ1-5; no definite D call. This CDR3 is built from 13 residues. V was pared by 4 bases and J by 7 bases, with 12 bases between. From germline, CDR1 is SGDLS and CDR2 YYNGEE. The CDR3 region is CASSRGIRQPQHF. CDR3 nucleotide sequence: TGTGCCAGCAGCAGAGGGATTCGACAGCCCCAGCATTTT.

The rearrangement uses TRBV30 and TRBJ2-5, with 9 nucleotides matching TRBD2. The V gene's germline CDR1 is GTSNPN and CDR2 SVGIG (reference sequence). The CDR3 has 13 amino acids. Trimming cost V 1 base and J 4 bases; bases outside gene matches: 1. As DNA, the CDR3 is TGTGCCTGGAGTGGACTAGCGGTAGAGACCCAGTACTTC. Residues: CAWSGLAVETQYF. Drawing the rest from reference TRBV30 and TRBJ2-5, the complete variable domain is SQTIHQWPATLVQPVGSPLSLECTVEGTSNPNLYWYRQAAGRGLQLLFYSVGIGQISSEVPQNLSASRPQDRQFILSSKKLLLSDSGFYLCAWSGLAVETQYFGPGTRLLVL.

V is TRBV5-8 and J is TRBJ1-1; D unresolved. The CDR3 length is 14 residues. V dropped 1 base and J dropped 1 base, with 8 bases sitting between them. Germline V gene lookup returns CDR1 SGHTS and CDR2 YDEGEE. The CDR3 reads CASSLLAGNTEAFF. The CDR3 DNA reads TGTGCCAGCAGCTTGTTGGCGGGGAACACTGAAGCTTTCTTT.

The chain uses TRBV28 and TRBJ1-2, with 7 bases fitting TRBD1. J was trimmed by 8 bases and V by 5 bases; bases with no gene match: 5. CDR1 is MDHEN and CDR2 is SYDVKM in the germline V gene. The length of the CDR3 is 12 residues. CDR3 nucleotides: TGTGCCAGCAGTGTAAACAGGGGAGGCTACACCTTC. Protein sequence: CASSVNRGGYTF.

This clone was counted a single time. This rearrangement joins TRBV7-2 to TRBJ2-7; D is uncertain. This CDR3 has 13 residues. Germline V lookup: CDR1 SGHTA, CDR2 FQGNSA. The V end was cut by 2 bases, the J end by 1 base, with 6 bases between. CDR3: CASSLRRSYEQYF. The DNA of the CDR3 is TGTGCCAGCAGCTTACGGAGATCCTACGAGCAGTACTTC.

V is TRBV6-5 and J is TRBJ2-1, with 8 bases lining up with TRBD1. Germline assignment: CDR1 MNHEY and CDR2 SVGAGI. The junction had 7 bases not matched to a gene; V was cut back by 6 bases and J by 6 bases. This CDR3 is 14 amino acids long. This chain's CDR3 is CASRGQGASNEQFF. As DNA, the CDR3 is TGTGCCAGCAGGGGGCAGGGGGCGTCCAATGAGCAGTTCTTC.

This clone has more than one count but fewer than ten. The genes are TRBV28 and TRBJ1-1, with D perhaps matching TRBD1 (5 bases). Germline CDR1 reads MDHEN; CDR2 reads SYDVKM. The CDR3 loop spans 15 amino acids. Trimming removed 7 bases at V and 1 base at J, with 16 bases between. The CDR3 coding sequence is TGTGCCAGCAAGGGGAATAGCCGTGGGAACACTGAAGCTTTCTTT. Translated: CASKGNSRGNTEAFF.

V usage is TRBV6-6 and J usage is TRBJ1-6; 7 bases agree with TRBD1. The length of the CDR3 is 13 residues. The V segment lost 10 bases and the J segment 7 bases; nucleotides outside the gene matches: 7. Looked up from germline, CDR1 is MNHNY and CDR2 is SVGAGI (reference sequence). The CDR3 DNA follows: TGTGCCACGCGGACAGGTCAAAATTCACCCCTCCACTTT. It is translated as CATRTGQNSPLHF.

This sequence joins TRBV11-2 and TRBJ1-2, with D perhaps matching TRBD1 (5 bases). This CDR3 contains 15 residues. CDR1 is SGHAT and CDR2 is FQNNGV in the germline V gene. Trimming shortened V by 6 bases and J by 5 bases, and 19 bases separated the two germline ends. CDR3 region: CASRNAGLKIYGYTF. The CDR3, as DNA: TGTGCCAGCAGAAATGCGGGACTCAAGATTTATGGCTACACCTTC.

This chain joins TRBV2 and TRBJ1-2, with 9 nucleotides matching TRBD1. This CDR3 is 15 amino acids long. Per the germline V gene, CDR1 is SNHLY and CDR2 is FYNNEI. V trimming: 0 bases; J trimming: 5 bases; junction bases outside the gene matches: 4. CDR3 bases: TGTGCCAGCAGTGAAGCGCCAGGACAGGGGTATGGCTACACCTTC. Amino acid sequence: CASSEAPGQGYGYTF.

This clone appeared a single time. The chain's CDR3 is CASSLGSSGEKETQYF. The CDR3 DNA is TGTGCCAGCAGCTTAGGGTCGAGCGGGGAAAAAGAGACCCAGTACTTC. V gene TRBV7-3 combines with J gene TRBJ2-5; 7 bases line up with TRBD2. This CDR3 has 16 residues. The trim removed 2 bases at V and 3 bases at J, leaving 9 bases unmatched. Germline assignment: CDR1 SGHTA and CDR2 FQGTGA.

V usage is TRBV4-1 and J usage is TRBJ1-1; D remains ambiguous. The CDR3 spans 16 residues. CDR1 and CDR2 (germline): MGHRA, YSYEKL. The V and J ends lost 2 bases and 1 base respectively, with 14 bases between them. The CDR3 nucleotides are TGCGCCAGCAGCCAACACTTCGCCGAGGGGAACACTGAAGCTTTCTTT. This encodes CASSQHFAEGNTEAFF.